The entry below describes one T cell receptor beta chain. Its antigen remains unknown. TCRdb keeps only in-frame clones here, not all; method: immunoSEQ multiplex PCR. The data contain tens of thousands of clones, about 92% of them singletons. These data belong to a study of graft-versus-host responses after intestinal transplantation. At the level of the study: Recipients underwent multivisceral, liver-intestinal, or isolated intestinal transplants. Findings and limits, study-wide: Some patients had graft-donor T cell macrochimerism, and their allografts showed high graft-versus-host to host-versus-graft clonal ratios.

The receptor comes from a human donor who received an intestinal transplant. The specimen was unstimulated CD8+ T cells sorted from spleen or lymph node cells, collected before intestinal transplant.

The CDR3 nucleotides are TGTGCCAGCAGCTTAGGCAAACTCCTGGGCGGGAATGAGCAGTTCTTC. This encodes CASSLGKLLGGNEQFF. The chain combines TRBV7-2 with TRBJ2-1, with D possibly TRBD2 on 5 matching bases. The germline V and J ends were trimmed by 1 base and 7 bases, with 17 bases remaining between them. Germline V gives CDR1 SGHTA, CDR2 FQGNSA. CDR3 length: 16 residues.